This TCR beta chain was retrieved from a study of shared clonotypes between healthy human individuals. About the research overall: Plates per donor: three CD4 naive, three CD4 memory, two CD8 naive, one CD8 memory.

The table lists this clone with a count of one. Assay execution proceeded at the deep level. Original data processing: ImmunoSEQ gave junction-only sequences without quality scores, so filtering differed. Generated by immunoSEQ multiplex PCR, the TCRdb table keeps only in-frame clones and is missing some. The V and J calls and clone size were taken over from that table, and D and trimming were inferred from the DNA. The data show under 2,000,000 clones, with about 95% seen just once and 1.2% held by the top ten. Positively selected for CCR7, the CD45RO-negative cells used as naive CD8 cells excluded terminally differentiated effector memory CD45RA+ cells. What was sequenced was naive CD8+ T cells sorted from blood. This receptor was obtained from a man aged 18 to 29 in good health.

The CDR3 sequence: CASSKSCGREGPKTQYF. CDR3 bases: TGTGCCAGCAGCAAATCGTGCGGGCGGGAGGGCCCGAAGACCCAGTACTTC. This chain joins TRBV21-1 and TRBJ2-5; TRBD2, the table's D call, lacks a check against the DNA. TRBV21-1 is deemed a pseudogene. The CDR3 extends over 17 amino acids.